Listed below are T cell receptor beta chains from one sample, sequenced in a study of T cells in Graves' hyperthyroidism and ophthalmopathy. TCRdb recomputed calls from the multiplex PCR reads with MiXCR, one row per CDR3 protein. Found here are a few hundred thousand distinct CDR3 sequences, 20% to 25% of them singletons; the top ten hold 45% to 50%. Sequencing was carried out using blood. All receptors come from a woman in her seventies with Graves' ophthalmopathy. CDR3s include the opening cysteine and the closing phenylalanine or tryptophan. Clone size is stated in some rows and not others, as once, few, many or a class when expanded.

clone size	V gene	J gene	CDR3 length	CDR3 protein
many	TRBV6-1	TRBJ2-7	14	CASRSGTGSYEQYF
.	TRBV5-1	.	16	CASSLAGTSGMNEQYF
few	TRBV15	TRBJ2-1	12	CATSRDDNEQFF
many	TRBV12-3/TRBV12-4	TRBJ1-5	13	CASSGNTNQPQHF
.	TRBV7-2	TRBJ2-5	14	CASTLGLGVETQYF
.	TRBV5-6	TRBJ2-1	15	CASSLQLAGNNEQFF
few	TRBV7-3	TRBJ1-3	15	CASSPDGSSGNTIYF
many	TRBV12-3/TRBV12-4	TRBJ2-3	13	CASSFSSADTQYF
many	TRBV12-3/TRBV12-4	TRBJ2-2	15	CASRLRGGGTGELFF
many	TRBV6-2/TRBV6-3	TRBJ1-1	15	CASSPNPTGRTEAFF
few	TRBV9	TRBJ2-3	16	CASSAGNSGMPDTQYF
many	TRBV27	TRBJ1-5	15	CASSLQGASNQPQHF
.	TRBV4-1	TRBJ2-7	15	CASSQMGTGGSEQYF
many	TRBV20-1	TRBJ2-1	12	CSARRGGYEQFF
few	TRBV6-2/TRBV6-3	TRBJ2-5	13	CASSSINRGTQYF
.	TRBV20-1	TRBJ1-1	13	CSARRDRVTEAFF
.	TRBV12-5	TRBJ2-1	14	CASGLTGAGGEQFF
few	TRBV10-1	TRBJ2-2	15	CASKASGSRDGELFF
many	TRBV7-3	TRBJ2-1	18	CASSLRGSSGRVGNEQFF
.	TRBV20-1	TRBJ1-5	15	CSASSDRGANQPQHF
many	TRBV28	TRBJ1-5	15	CASNSALGGQQPQHF
.	TRBV9	TRBJ2-7	13	CASSLRVTYEQYF
.	TRBV7-9	TRBJ1-1	12	CASSSDRGPAFF
.	TRBV20-1	TRBJ2-5	14	CSATLGMLQETQYF
few	TRBV7-9	TRBJ1-2	16	CASRPTREGGNYGYTF
few	TRBV11-2	TRBJ2-3	16	CASSLGARIGTDTQYF
few	TRBV4-3	TRBJ2-7	16	CASSQDRGQDAYEQYF
few	TRBV3-1	TRBJ1-1	14	CASSQGGGWTEAFF
.	TRBV20-1	TRBJ2-1	15	CSARDSASGKGEQFF
.	TRBV6-1	TRBJ1-3	15	CAASRDSVGGNTIYF
few	TRBV9	TRBJ2-1	14	CASSVVSSYNEQFF